This T cell receptor (beta chain) was identified in a study of response to subunit inactivated influenza vaccine. Germline lookup yields CDR1 LGHNA and CDR2 YSLEER. Trimming removed 4 bases from V and 3 bases from J; junction bases left unmatched: 13. The CDR3 covers 19 residues. From the RT-PCR reads, TCRdb called clonotypes with MiXCR, one entry per CDR3 protein. The table lists around 580,000 distinct CDR3 sequences, about 11% of them singletons, with roughly 10% in the top ten. This clonotype showed up many times. Its antigen is unknown. General study results and limits: Researchers suggested that each seasonal influenza vaccination recruits few new T cells.

The sample in question was PBMCs from blood, obtained on the day of vaccination. This rearrangement joins TRBV4-3 to TRBJ2-3; 13 nucleotides align to TRBD2. The receptor comes from a man in his fifties or sixties who received an inactivated influenza vaccine. The CDR3 nucleotides read TGCGCCAGCAGCCCCGGGGTACTAGCGGGAGGGCCTCGGACAGATACGCAGTATTTT. Amino acids: CASSPGVLAGGPRTDTQYF.